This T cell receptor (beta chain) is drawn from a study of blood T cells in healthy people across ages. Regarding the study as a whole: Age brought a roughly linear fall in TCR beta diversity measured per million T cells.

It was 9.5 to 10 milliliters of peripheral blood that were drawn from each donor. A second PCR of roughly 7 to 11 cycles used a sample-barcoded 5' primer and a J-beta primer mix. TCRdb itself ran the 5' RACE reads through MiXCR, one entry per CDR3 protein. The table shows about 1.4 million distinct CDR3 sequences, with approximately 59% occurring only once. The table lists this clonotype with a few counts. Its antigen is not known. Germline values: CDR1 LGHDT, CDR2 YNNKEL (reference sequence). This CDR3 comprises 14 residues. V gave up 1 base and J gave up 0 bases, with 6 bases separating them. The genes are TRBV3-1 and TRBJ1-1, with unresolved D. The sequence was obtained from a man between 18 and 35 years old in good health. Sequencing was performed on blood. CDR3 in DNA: TGTGCCAGCAGCCAAGTGGCAGTGAACACTGAAGCTTTCTTT. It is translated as CASSQVAVNTEAFF.